This T cell receptor (beta chain) was sequenced during a study of shared clonotypes between healthy human individuals. CDR3 size: 11 residues. Germline V gene lookup returns CDR1 PRHDT and CDR2 FYEKMQ (reference sequence). V shed 3 bases and J shed 4 bases, with 3 bases lying between them. Positively selected for CCR7, the CD45RO-negative cells used as naive CD8 cells excluded terminally differentiated effector memory CD45RA+ cells. Sorted-subset replicate PCRs used 150 to 200 ng DNA, around 27,000 T cell genomes. Only in-frame clones appear in the TCRdb table, and some are missing; sequencing was by immunoSEQ multiplex PCR. In the table there are hundreds of thousands of clones, 95% to 97% of which are singletons. Study-level results: For naive CD4 cells, around 5% of clonotypes were shared across a few donors.

In its sample, this clone was seen a few times. The antigen is unknown. Other DNA sequences in the sample encode the same CDR3. This clonotype was obtained from a woman aged 25-40 years in good health. The sequencing sample was made of naive CD8+ T cells sorted from blood. The chain is built from TRBV13 and TRBJ1-1; unclear D gene. For the CDR3, the DNA is TGTGCCAGCAGCTTGGGCACTGAAGCTTTCTTT. Translating gives CASSLGTEAFF. The variable domain in full, with the rest retrieved from reference TRBV13 and TRBJ1-1, is AAGVIQSPRHLIKEKRETATLKCYPIPRHDTVYWYQQGPGQDPQFLISFYEKMQSDKGSIPDRFSAQQFSDYHSELNMSSLELGDSALYFCASSLGTEAFFGQGTRLTVV.